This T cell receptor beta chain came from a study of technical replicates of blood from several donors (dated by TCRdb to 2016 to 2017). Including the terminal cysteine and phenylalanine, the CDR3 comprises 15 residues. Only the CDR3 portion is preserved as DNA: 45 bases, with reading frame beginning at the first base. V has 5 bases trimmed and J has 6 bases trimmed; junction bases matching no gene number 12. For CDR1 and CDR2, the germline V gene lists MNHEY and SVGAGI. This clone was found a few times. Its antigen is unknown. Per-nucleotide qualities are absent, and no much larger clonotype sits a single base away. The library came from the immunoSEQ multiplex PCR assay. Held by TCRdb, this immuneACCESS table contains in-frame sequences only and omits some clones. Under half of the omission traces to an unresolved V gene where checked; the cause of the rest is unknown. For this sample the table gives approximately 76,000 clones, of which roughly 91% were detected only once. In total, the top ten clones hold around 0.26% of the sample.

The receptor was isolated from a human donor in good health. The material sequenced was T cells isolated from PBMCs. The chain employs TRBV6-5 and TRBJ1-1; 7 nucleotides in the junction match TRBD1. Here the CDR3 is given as CASSIAGQFFSEAFF. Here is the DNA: TGTGCCAGCAGTATAGCGGGACAGTTTTTCTCTGAAGCTTTCTTT.